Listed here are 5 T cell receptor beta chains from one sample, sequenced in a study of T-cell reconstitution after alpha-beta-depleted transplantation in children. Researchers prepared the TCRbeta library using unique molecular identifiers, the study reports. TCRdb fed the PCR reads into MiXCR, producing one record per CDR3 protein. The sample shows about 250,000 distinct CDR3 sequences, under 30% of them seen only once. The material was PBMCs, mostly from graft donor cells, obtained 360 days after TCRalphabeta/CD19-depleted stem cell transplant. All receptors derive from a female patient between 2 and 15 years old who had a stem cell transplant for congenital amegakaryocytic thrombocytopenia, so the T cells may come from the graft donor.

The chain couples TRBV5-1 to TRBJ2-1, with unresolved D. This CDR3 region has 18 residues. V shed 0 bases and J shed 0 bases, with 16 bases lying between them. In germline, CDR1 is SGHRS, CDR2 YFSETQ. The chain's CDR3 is CASSLVFVTKSSYNEQFF. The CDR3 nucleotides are TGCGCCAGCAGCTTGGTTTTTGTGACGAAAAGCTCCTACAATGAGCAGTTCTTC.

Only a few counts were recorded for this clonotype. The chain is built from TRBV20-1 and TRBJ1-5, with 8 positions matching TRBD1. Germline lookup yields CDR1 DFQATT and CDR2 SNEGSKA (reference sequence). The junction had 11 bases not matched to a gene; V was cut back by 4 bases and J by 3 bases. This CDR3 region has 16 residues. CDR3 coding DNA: TGCAGTGCTACCGAAGACAGGGGAGGAAACAATCAGCCCCAGCATTTT. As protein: CSATEDRGGNNQPQHF.

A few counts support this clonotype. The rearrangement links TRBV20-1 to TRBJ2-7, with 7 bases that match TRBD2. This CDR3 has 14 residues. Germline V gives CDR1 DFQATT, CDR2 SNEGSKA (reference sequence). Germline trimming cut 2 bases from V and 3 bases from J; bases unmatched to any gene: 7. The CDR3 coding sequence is TGCAGTGCTAGAAGGCTAGCGGTCAACTACGAGCAGTACTTC. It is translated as CSARRLAVNYEQYF.

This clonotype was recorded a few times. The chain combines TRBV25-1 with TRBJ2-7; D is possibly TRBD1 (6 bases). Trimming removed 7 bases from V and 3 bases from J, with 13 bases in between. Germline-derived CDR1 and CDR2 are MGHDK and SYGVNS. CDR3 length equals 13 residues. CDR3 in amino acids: CASKRGTNYEQYF. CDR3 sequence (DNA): TGTGCCAGCAAAAGGGGGACCAACTACGAGCAGTACTTC.

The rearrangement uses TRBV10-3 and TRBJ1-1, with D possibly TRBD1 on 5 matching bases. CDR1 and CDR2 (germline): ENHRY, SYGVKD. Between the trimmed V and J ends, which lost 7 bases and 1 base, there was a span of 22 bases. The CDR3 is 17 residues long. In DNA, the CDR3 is TGTGCCATCAAAGGTCCAGCCAGTGGGGACGGGAACACTGAAGCTTTCTTT. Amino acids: CAIKGPASGDGNTEAFF.